The present T cell receptor (beta chain) was sequenced within a study of T cell repertoires in cytomegalovirus infection. Study-level background: Indicated by public TCR beta signatures were CMV infection and matching HLA type.

This clonotype was recorded only once. Via MiXCR, TCRdb re-called the reads, giving one row per CDR3 protein. The profile shows some 450,000 distinct CDR3 sequences, approximately 32% of them singletons. The CDR3 consists of 14 residues. Germline V CDR1 and CDR2: LNHNV, YYDKDF (reference sequence). The V end lost 6 bases, the J end lost 0 bases, and 11 bases lay between the germline ends. The sequencing sample was made of PBMCs. V gene TRBV15 combines with J gene TRBJ2-5; no definite D call. This sequence was found in a human donor in good health (CMV status not recorded). Some clones in this sample may be carry-over from other donors' samples. The CDR3 DNA reads as TGTGCCACCAGTATGGGTCGGTACCAAGAGACCCAGTACTTC. Its translation is CATSMGRYQETQYF.